The rows below give T cell receptor beta chains drawn from one sample of a study of blood T cell repertoires in COVID-19. TCRdb's table, derived via immunoSEQ multiplex PCR, lists solely in-frame clones and lacks some. The data show approximately 67,000 clones, 85% to 95% seen once. The sequenced sample consisted of peripheral blood. All receptors come from a woman between 55 and 75 years old with active COVID-19. The CDR3 runs from the conserved cysteine through the conserved F or W. Fields, in order: D gene, clone size, J gene, V gene, CDR3 protein, CDR3 DNA. The D gene is left open where the match is weak. Clone size, where shown, is once, few, many, or a class for clones that have expanded.

. | . | TRBJ2-1 | TRBV7-9 | CASSLVAGGDNEQFF | TGTGCCAGCAGCTTAGTGGCCGGAGGGGACAATGAGCAGTTCTTC
. | . | TRBJ2-7 | TRBV9 | CASSAADSSYEQYF | TGTGCCAGCAGCGCGGCGGACTCTTCCTACGAGCAGTACTTC
. | . | TRBJ1-5 | TRBV6-5 | CASSSQGMASSQHF | TGTGCCAGCAGTTCGCAGGGCATGGCCTCATCCCAGCATTTT
. | once | TRBJ1-6 | TRBV5-5 | CASSLVGTLTSASPLHF | TGTGCCAGCAGCTTGGTAGGGACACTAACGTCAGCCTCACCCCTCCACTTT
TRBD2 | . | TRBJ2-7 | TRBV2 | CASYAGTSGTIEYF | TGTGCCAGCTATGCCGGGACTAGCGGGACGATCGAGTACTTC
. | once | TRBJ2-3 | TRBV4-1 | CASSQVPGETSTDTQYF | TGCGCCAGCAGCCAGGTTCCAGGGGAAACTAGCACAGATACGCAGTATTTT
. | . | TRBJ2-7 | TRBV7-8 | CASSYRVGLEQYF | TGTGCCAGCAGCTACAGGGTAGGACTCGAGCAGTACTTC
TRBD1 | . | TRBJ1-6 | TRBV5-1 | CASSLGVARDRFSPLHF | TGCGCCAGCAGCTTGGGAGTAGCCCGGGACAGGTTTTCACCCCTCCACTTT
TRBD1 | . | TRBJ1-2 | TRBV18 | CASSPQGAEGYTF | TGTGCCAGCTCACCCCAGGGGGCTGAGGGCTACACCTTC
. | . | TRBJ2-7 | TRBV11-2 | CASSLARENAEQYF | TGTGCCAGCAGCTTAGCGAGGGAGAACGCCGAGCAGTACTTC
. | . | TRBJ2-7 | TRBV5-1 | CASSLGQSSYEQYF | TGCGCCAGCAGCTTGGGACAGTCCTCCTACGAGCAGTACTTC
. | . | TRBJ2-3 | TRBV12-3/TRBV12-4 | CASSPPGPDTQYF | TGTGCCAGCAGTCCCCCAGGCCCAGATACGCAGTATTTT
. | . | TRBJ2-2 | TRBV5-1 | CASSLAGYNTGELFF | TGCGCCAGCAGCTTGGCCGGGTATAACACCGGGGAGCTGTTTTTT
TRBD1 | . | TRBJ2-2 | TRBV24-1 | CATSASGTATGELFF | TGTGCCACCAGTGCCTCCGGGACAGCCACCGGGGAGCTGTTTTTT
. | . | TRBJ1-4 | TRBV5-8 | CASSQGRGEKLFF | TGTGCCAGCAGCCAAGGTCGAGGCGAAAAACTGTTTTTT
. | . | TRBJ1-1 | TRBV2 | CASRDGRMNTEAFF | TGTGCCAGCAGAGATGGGCGCATGAACACTGAAGCTTTCTTT
TRBD2 | . | TRBJ2-4 | TRBV18 | CASSPMPGGGENIQYF | TGTGCCAGCTCACCAATGCCTGGGGGGGGAGAGAACATTCAGTACTTC
TRBD1 | . | TRBJ1-2 | TRBV4-2 | CASRPLKQGEGIDGYTF | TGTGCCAGCAGACCACTAAAACAGGGGGAAGGCATCGATGGCTACACCTTC
TRBD2 | . | TRBJ2-5 | TRBV7-2 | CASSSRGASGSGETQYF | TGTGCCAGCAGCTCCCGTGGGGCTAGCGGGAGCGGAGAGACCCAGTACTTC
. | few | TRBJ2-7 | TRBV5-1 | CASSLGGVGPYEQYF | TGCGCCAGCAGCTTGGGCGGGGTGGGGCCCTACGAGCAGTACTTC
. | . | TRBJ1-2 | TRBV12-5 | CASGHSNYGYTF | TGTGCTAGTGGTCACAGCAACTATGGCTACACCTTC
TRBD2 | . | TRBJ2-1 | TRBV6-5 | CASSIAGGSYNEQFF | TGTGCCAGCAGCATAGCGGGGGGCTCCTACAATGAGCAGTTCTTC
TRBD2 | . | TRBJ2-1 | TRBV5-1 | CASSWGTSGRIHEQFF | TGCGCCAGCAGCTGGGGGACTAGCGGGAGGATCCATGAGCAGTTCTTC
TRBD1 | . | TRBJ2-2 | TRBV18 | CASSLLTGTDNTGELFF | TGTGCCAGCTCCCTTCTAACCGGGACAGACAACACCGGGGAGCTGTTTTTT
TRBD2 | . | TRBJ2-1 | TRBV28 | CASSYPGLAGVTYNEQFF | TGTGCCAGCAGCTATCCGGGACTAGCGGGAGTAACCTACAATGAGCAGTTCTTC
. | . | TRBJ2-7 | TRBV2 | CASRETGPNEQYF | TGTGCCAGCAGAGAAACAGGGCCTAACGAGCAGTACTTC
. | . | TRBJ2-3 | TRBV14 | CASSHLAGTDTQYF | TGTGCCAGCAGCCACTTAGCGGGCACAGATACGCAGTATTTT
. | . | TRBJ1-1 | TRBV28 | CASSLRGMNTEAFF | TGTGCCAGCAGTTTACGGGGTATGAACACTGAAGCTTTCTTT
TRBD1 | . | TRBJ2-7 | TRBV27 | CASRHGTGQGLIYEQYF | TGTGCCAGCAGGCACGGCACGGGACAGGGTTTAATCTACGAGCAGTACTTC
. | . | TRBJ2-1 | TRBV28 | CASSYINEQFF | TGTGCCAGCAGCTATATCAATGAGCAGTTCTTC
TRBD2 | . | TRBJ2-2 | TRBV5-4 | CASSLELAGTTGELFF | TGTGCCAGCAGTCTCGAGCTAGCGGGCACCACCGGGGAGCTGTTTTTT
TRBD1 | . | TRBJ2-7 | TRBV28 | CASAHSGQTAYEQYF | TGTGCCAGCGCCCATTCGGGACAGACTGCCTACGAGCAGTACTTC
TRBD2 | . | TRBJ2-3 | TRBV28 | CASSSPRWTSGTHGGTDTQYF | TGTGCCAGCAGTTCTCCCCGCTGGACTAGCGGGACCCATGGGGGGACAGATACGCAGTATTTT